The 10 T cell receptor beta chains given below trace back to one sample, sequenced in a study of CD8 T cells in Susac syndrome. The RNA, about 0.5 to 1 ug, was put through reverse transcription using random hexamers. TCRdb analysed the immunoSEQ multiplex PCR reads with MiXCR anew, one entry per CDR3 protein. The sample records about 210,000 distinct CDR3 sequences, about 95% being singletons. Source material: CD4+ T cells from PBMCs. All receptors come from a human donor with multiple sclerosis.

The chain links TRBV12-3 or TRBV12-4 to TRBJ2-7, with 8 bases aligning to TRBD1. This CDR3 is built from 13 residues. Trimming removed 8 bases from V and 4 bases from J; junction bases left unmatched: 7. The CDR3 sequence: CASRDRGSYEQYF. In DNA form, the CDR3 reads TGTGCCAGCCGAGACAGGGGATCGTACGAGCAGTACTTC.

The V call is TRBV2, the J call TRBJ1-5; the D gene is possibly TRBD1 (5 bases). The CDR3 totals 13 residues. Germline-derived CDR1 and CDR2 are SNHLY and FYNNEI. The germline V and J ends were trimmed by 3 bases and 8 bases, with 11 bases remaining between them. The CDR3: CASSDRVREPQHF. Written as DNA, the CDR3 is TGTGCCAGCAGTGACAGGGTAAGGGAGCCCCAGCATTTT.

The rearrangement uses TRBV20-1 and TRBJ2-1; D gene uncertain. Trimming shortened V by 3 bases and J by 4 bases, and 7 bases separated the two germline ends. Germline V gene lookup returns CDR1 DFQATT and CDR2 SNEGSKA (reference sequence). The CDR3 runs 12 residues. The DNA for the CDR3 is TGCAGTGCTAGGGACCAGTACAATGAGCAGTTCTTC. Translated, it gives CSARDQYNEQFF.

V is TRBV20-1 and J is TRBJ2-3, with 9 bases identical to TRBD2. Germline V gene sequence: CDR1 DFQATT, CDR2 SNEGSKA (reference sequence). The CDR3 is 15 residues long. Unmatched junction bases numbered 6, after V lost 2 bases and J lost 3 bases. The DNA for the CDR3 is TGCAGTGCTAGACTCCCCGCGGGAGGGACAGATACGCAGTATTTT. Translating gives CSARLPAGGTDTQYF.

The chain couples TRBV4-1 to TRBJ2-1; TRBD1 aligns across 7 bases. The CDR3 consists of 17 residues. V was clipped by 0 bases and J by 0 bases; unmatched bases: 5. Germline values: CDR1 MGHRA, CDR2 YSYEKL. CDR3 nucleotide sequence: TGCGCCAGCAGCCAAGATGCGACAGGGAGCTCCTACAATGAGCAGTTCTTC. Its protein product is CASSQDATGSSYNEQFF.

In this sample, this clonotype turned up a few times. The chain uses TRBV29-1 and TRBJ1-2; TRBD1 aligns across 7 bases. With 2 bases clipped from V and 4 bases from J, the junction kept 1 base outside the gene matches. CDR1 and CDR2 from the germline V gene are SQVTM and ANQGSEA. The CDR3 has 12 residues. CDR3 in DNA: TGCAGCGTTGAAAGGGACAGCTATGGCTACACCTTC. Protein sequence: CSVERDSYGYTF.

The V and J genes are TRBV24-1 and TRBJ2-5; unclear D gene. Germline assignment: CDR1 KGHDR and CDR2 SFDVKD. CDR3 length: 15 residues. Deletions cut 3 bases from V and 0 bases from J, with 10 bases between. The CDR3: CATSDPAEYQETQYF. CDR3 sequence (DNA): TGTGCCACCAGTGATCCGGCCGAGTACCAAGAGACCCAGTACTTC.

The genes are TRBV7-6 and TRBJ2-7, with 7 positions matching TRBD2. The ends lost 10 bases at V and 3 bases at J; junction bases unmatched: 12. This CDR3 has 14 amino acids. Germline V gene data show CDR1 as SGHVS and CDR2 as FNYEAQ. CDR3 region: CAKALGLADYEQYF. CDR3 in DNA: TGTGCCAAAGCCCTGGGGCTAGCGGACTACGAGCAGTACTTC. The full variable domain, rest sourced from reference TRBV7-6 and TRBJ2-7, is GAGVSQSPRYKVTKRGQDVALRCDPISGHVSLYWYRQALGQGPEFLTYFNYEAQQDKSGLPNDRFSAERPEGSISTLTIQRTEQRDSAMYRCAKALGLADYEQYFGPGTRLTVT.

This clonotype was detected only once. J is TRBJ1-2 and V is TRBV28; TRBD1 agrees at 7 bases. Germline assignment: CDR1 MDHEN and CDR2 SYDVKM. The CDR3 length is 16 residues. The ends lost 6 bases at V and 2 bases at J; junction bases unmatched: 12. The CDR3 is CASRMFRGQQNYGYTF. The CDR3 nucleotides read TGTGCCAGCAGAATGTTCCGGGGACAGCAGAACTATGGCTACACCTTC.

CDR3: CSARRRGEVYEQYF. In nucleotides, the CDR3 is TGCAGTGCCCGCCGCAGGGGGGAGGTCTACGAGCAGTACTTC. This rearrangement joins TRBV20-1 to TRBJ2-7, with D possibly TRBD1 on 7 matching bases. V was pared by 6 bases and J by 3 bases, with 18 bases between. Germline V lookup: CDR1 DFQATT, CDR2 SNEGSKA (reference sequence). CDR3 size: 14 residues.